These 5 T cell receptor beta chains share one sample of origin, sequenced in a study of cytomegalovirus exposure and HLA in healthy donors. PCR amplification relied on 60 Vbeta primers (plus 13 Jbeta primers). TCRdb keeps only in-frame clones here, not all; method: immunoSEQ multiplex PCR. The table includes about 220,000 clones, around 75% detected once. Material: PBMCs. These receptors originate from a woman in her twenties or thirties in good health and CMV-seronegative.

The chain has TRBV5-1 and TRBJ2-3, with 7 bases identical to TRBD2. This CDR3 has 17 residues. With 5 bases clipped from V and 2 bases from J, the junction kept 14 bases outside the gene matches. From germline, CDR1 is SGHRS and CDR2 YFSETQ. The CDR3 spells CASSGQGSGGFTDTQYF. For the CDR3, the DNA is TGCGCCAGCAGTGGCCAGGGTTCGGGGGGATTCACAGATACGCAGTATTTT. Looking up the rest from reference TRBV5-1 and TRBJ2-3 gives the full variable domain: KAGVTQTPRYLIKTRGQQVTLSCSPISGHRSVSWYQQTPGQGLQFLFEYFSETQRNKGNFPGRFSGRQFSNSRSEMNVSTLELGDSALYLCASSGQGSGGFTDTQYFGPGTRLTVL.

The chain recombines TRBV6-1 with TRBJ2-3; unclear D gene. Trimming removed 3 bases at V and 3 bases at J, with 4 bases between. This CDR3 has 12 residues. From germline, CDR1 is MNHNS and CDR2 SASEGT. CDR3 coding DNA: TGTGCCAGCAGTGACCAGACAGATACGCAGTATTTT. Encoded protein: CASSDQTDTQYF.

The chain couples TRBV9 to TRBJ1-1; tentative D call: TRBD1 (5 bases). The CDR3 is 16 residues long. The germline V gene encodes CDR1 SGDLS and CDR2 YYNGEE. V gave up 0 bases and J gave up 1 base, with 13 bases separating them. The CDR3 sequence: CASSVGLTDTNTEAFF. The CDR3 region has the DNA TGTGCCAGCAGCGTAGGCTTGACAGACACGAACACTGAAGCTTTCTTT.

V is TRBV5-5 and J is TRBJ2-5, with 10 bases aligning to TRBD2. The CDR3 consists of 15 residues. CDR1 and CDR2 from the germline V gene are SGHKS and YYEKEE (reference sequence). V shed 0 bases and J 5 bases; nucleotides not matched to a gene: 4. CDR3 sequence: CASSLALAGEETQYF. Written as DNA, the CDR3 is TGTGCCAGCAGCTTGGCCCTAGCGGGAGAGGAGACCCAGTACTTC. Full variable domain (missing parts from reference TRBV5-5 and TRBJ2-5): DAGVTQSPTHLIKTRGQQVTLRCSPISGHKSVSWYQQVLGQGPQFIFQYYEKEERGRGNFPDRFSARQFPNYSSELNVNALLLGDSALYLCASSLALAGEETQYFGPGTRLLVL.

The J gene is TRBJ2-2, the V gene TRBV7-9; 10 bases map to TRBD2. Germline V CDR1 and CDR2: SEHNR, FQNEAQ (reference sequence). Trimming at V came to 5 bases and at J to 6 bases, leaving 9 bases not matched to a gene. This CDR3 contains 16 residues. CDR3 amino acids: CASSRLAGGRAGELFF. In DNA form, the CDR3 reads TGTGCCAGCAGCCGCTTAGCGGGAGGTCGGGCCGGGGAGCTGTTTTTT.